Listed below are T cell receptor beta chains from one sample, sequenced in a study of shared clonotypes between healthy human individuals. Some clones are missing from TCRdb's copy, which holds only in-frame ones; the method was immunoSEQ multiplex PCR. Altogether around 2.5 million clones are present, approximately 93% being singletons, with the ten largest covering about 0.38%. Material: naive CD4+ T cells from PBMCs. The receptor set was obtained from a man aged 18 to 29 in good health. Some clones in this sample may be carry-over from other donors' samples. Both conserved end residues are part of each CDR3. D genes are given only for firm matches.

. TRBV7-3 13 CASSSTFGQPQHF
TRBD1 TRBV11-1 13 CASSPDRGYEQYF
. TRBV5-1 14 CASRSGNSGNTIYF
TRBD1 TRBV11-3 14 CASSKQGPRDIQYF
. TRBV7-9 13 CAREVATSYEQYF
TRBD1 TRBV28 14 CASSFHRGKNIQYF
TRBD1 TRBV18 15 CASSPGTGSPGELFF
. TRBV11-2 15 CASSSGVMFNQPQHF
. TRBV9 14 CASSVRDGPYEQYF
. TRBV28 16 CASSSFPRAGNQPQHF
. TRBV7-8 15 CASSLERARHNEQFF
TRBD2 TRBV7-2 16 CASSLTGGGWSDTQYF
. TRBV6-5 14 CASSYSSSGNTIYF
TRBD2 TRBV2 14 CASSWEGHSYEQYF
TRBD1 TRBV10-1 15 CASSAGDRRYNEQFF
. TRBV27 14 CASSVVRATDTQYF
. TRBV7-6 14 CASSFRQPNEKLFF
TRBD1 TRBV7-2 15 CASSWGQTNGETQYF
. TRBV4-1 15 CASSQGYKIGGEQYF
TRBD1 TRBV7-9 14 CASSPPGGFYGYTF
. TRBV5-1 13 CASSLNRENTQYF
TRBD2 TRBV5-4 16 CASSLGLAGVLETQYF
TRBD2 TRBV28 15 CASSSNSGSVETQYF
. TRBV7-9 11 CASTVGTEQYF
TRBD2 TRBV2 11 CAREGNNEQFF
. TRBV7-9 17 CASSTSKLDGFYNEQFF
TRBD1 TRBV5-6 15 CASSLMGTGSYEQYF
TRBD1 TRBV5-1 13 CASSIGTGNGYTF
. TRBV7-2 14 CASSLAGSSDTQYF
TRBD2 TRBV7-9 13 CASSPGGEQTQYF
. TRBV28 15 CASSLSRASSYEQYF
TRBD1 TRBV6-1 15 CASSTRQGANEKLFF
TRBD1 TRBV19 18 CASSMTTYRGPRTGELFF
TRBD1 TRBV4-1 16 CASSQELLGGIWPQHF
. TRBV5-1 13 CASSLEGHYEQYF
. TRBV5-1 13 CASSFTRGTEAFF
. TRBV18 16 CASSLTPGRSSYEQYF
. TRBV25-1 15 CASSGGSLQVDTQYF
TRBD1 TRBV28 16 CASSLNPRQGAYEQYF
. TRBV5-8 14 CASSRGQGPYEQYF
TRBD2 TRBV7-2 14 CASSYVGGRLEQYF
. TRBV29-1 13 CSVFTPGTARYTF
. TRBV7-2 16 CASSLEGRGSTDTQYF
. TRBV4-2 13 CASSQDGGDTQYF
. TRBV27 13 CASSLYLRGELFF
TRBD2 TRBV6-1 19 CASSDLTGTSGRYQETQYF
TRBD2 TRBV5-4 16 CASSERLAGGLETQYF
. TRBV4-1 14 CASSFTGRLETQYF
. TRBV6-1 14 CASSADRTSYEQYF
TRBD1 TRBV29-1 13 CSAGQGAVGELFF
TRBD1 TRBV10-3 15 CAISVQGADREKLFF
. TRBV7-8 13 CASRADLNNEQFF
. TRBV5-1 14 CASTLGAQHTEAFF
. TRBV4-1 15 CASSQVTARGNTIYF
TRBD1 TRBV29-1 15 CSVEVRGRFSNEQFF